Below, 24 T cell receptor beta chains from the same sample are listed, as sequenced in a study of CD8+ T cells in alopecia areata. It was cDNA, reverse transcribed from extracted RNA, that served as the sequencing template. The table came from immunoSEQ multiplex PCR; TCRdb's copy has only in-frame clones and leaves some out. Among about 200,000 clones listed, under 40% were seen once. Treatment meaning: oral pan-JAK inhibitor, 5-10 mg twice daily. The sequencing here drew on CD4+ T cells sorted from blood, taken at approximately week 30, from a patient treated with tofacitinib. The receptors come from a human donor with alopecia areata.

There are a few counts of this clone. The CDR3, as DNA: TGTGCCAGCAGTTCCCGGGAGGAGACTGAAGCTTTCTTT. Protein product: CASSSREETEAFF. The chain has TRBV27 and TRBJ1-1; D not certain. CDR1 is MNHEY and CDR2 is SMNVEV in the germline V gene (reference sequence). V was cut by 4 bases and J by 5 bases, with 11 bases left in between. This CDR3 spans 13 amino acids.

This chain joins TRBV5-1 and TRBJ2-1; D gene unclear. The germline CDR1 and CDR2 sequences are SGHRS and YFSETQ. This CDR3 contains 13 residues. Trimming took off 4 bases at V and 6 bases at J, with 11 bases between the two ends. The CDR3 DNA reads TGCGCCAGCAGCCCCCACAGTGGCAATGAGCAGTTCTTC. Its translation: CASSPHSGNEQFF.

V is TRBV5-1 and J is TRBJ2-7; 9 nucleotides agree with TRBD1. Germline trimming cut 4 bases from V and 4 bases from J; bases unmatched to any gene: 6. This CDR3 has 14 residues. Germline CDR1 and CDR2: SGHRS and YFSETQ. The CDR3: CASSQTGGPYEQYF. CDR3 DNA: TGCGCCAGCAGCCAGACAGGGGGGCCTTACGAGCAGTACTTC.

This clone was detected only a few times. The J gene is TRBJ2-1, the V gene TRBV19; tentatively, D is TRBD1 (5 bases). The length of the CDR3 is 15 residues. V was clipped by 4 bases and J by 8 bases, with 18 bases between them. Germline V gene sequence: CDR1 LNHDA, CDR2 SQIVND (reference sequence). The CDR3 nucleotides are TGTGCCAGTAGTACCGACTCACTGAACAGGTATGAGCAGTTCTTC. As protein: CASSTDSLNRYEQFF.

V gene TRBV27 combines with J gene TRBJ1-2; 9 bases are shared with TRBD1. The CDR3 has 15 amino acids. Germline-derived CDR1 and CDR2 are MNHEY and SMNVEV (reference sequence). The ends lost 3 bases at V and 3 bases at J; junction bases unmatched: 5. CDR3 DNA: TGTGCCAGCAGTTTTGGGGGACAGGGCGACTATGGCTACACCTTC. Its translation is CASSFGGQGDYGYTF.

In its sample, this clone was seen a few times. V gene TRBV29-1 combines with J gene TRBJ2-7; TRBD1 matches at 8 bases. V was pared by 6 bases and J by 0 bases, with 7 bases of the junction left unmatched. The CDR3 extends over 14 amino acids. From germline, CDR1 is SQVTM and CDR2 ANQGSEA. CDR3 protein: CSVGTGQGSYEQYF. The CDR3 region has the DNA TGCAGCGTGGGGACAGGACAGGGCTCCTACGAGCAGTACTTC.

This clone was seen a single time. CDR3 sequence (DNA): TGTGCCAGCAGAAGACAACGGGACAGGGAGCTCGAGCAGTACTTC. Translated: CASRRQRDRELEQYF. V gene TRBV6-6 combines with J gene TRBJ2-7; 9 nucleotides match TRBD1. The germline gives CDR1 MNHNY, CDR2 SVGAGI (reference sequence). The CDR3 runs 15 residues. With 6 bases clipped from V and 6 bases from J, the junction kept 12 bases outside the gene matches.

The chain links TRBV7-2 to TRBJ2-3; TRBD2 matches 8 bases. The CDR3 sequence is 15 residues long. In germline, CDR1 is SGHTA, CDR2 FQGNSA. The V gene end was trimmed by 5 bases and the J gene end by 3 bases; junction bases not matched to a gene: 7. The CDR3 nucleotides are TGTGCCAGCAGCCAGACTAGCGTGCCGACAGATACGCAGTATTTT. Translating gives CASSQTSVPTDTQYF.

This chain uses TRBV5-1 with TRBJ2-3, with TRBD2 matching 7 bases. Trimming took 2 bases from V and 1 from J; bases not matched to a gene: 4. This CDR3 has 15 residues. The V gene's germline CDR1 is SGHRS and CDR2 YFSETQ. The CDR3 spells CASSLGSGGTDTQYF. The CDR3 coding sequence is TGCGCCAGCAGCTTAGGCAGCGGGGGCACAGATACGCAGTATTTT.

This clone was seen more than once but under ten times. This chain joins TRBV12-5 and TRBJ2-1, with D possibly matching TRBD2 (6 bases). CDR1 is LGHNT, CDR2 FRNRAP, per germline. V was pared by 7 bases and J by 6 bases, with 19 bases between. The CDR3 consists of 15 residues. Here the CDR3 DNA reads TGTGCTAGTGCCCCCGACGGTCGGAGGGGCAATGAGCAGTTCTTC. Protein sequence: CASAPDGRRGNEQFF.

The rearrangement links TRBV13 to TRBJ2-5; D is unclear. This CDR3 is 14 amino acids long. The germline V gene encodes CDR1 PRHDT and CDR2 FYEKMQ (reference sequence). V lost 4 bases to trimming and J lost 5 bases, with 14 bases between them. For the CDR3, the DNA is TGTGCCAGCAGCTCGGCCTCTCGGGTGGAGACCCAGTACTTC. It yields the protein CASSSASRVETQYF.

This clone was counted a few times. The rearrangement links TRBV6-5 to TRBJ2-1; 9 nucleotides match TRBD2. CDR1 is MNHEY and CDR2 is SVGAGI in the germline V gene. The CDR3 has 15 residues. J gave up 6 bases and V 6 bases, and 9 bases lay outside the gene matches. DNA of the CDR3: TGTGCCAGCAGCTGGCGGGGGGGCCTTGTCAATGAGCAGTTCTTC. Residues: CASSWRGGLVNEQFF.

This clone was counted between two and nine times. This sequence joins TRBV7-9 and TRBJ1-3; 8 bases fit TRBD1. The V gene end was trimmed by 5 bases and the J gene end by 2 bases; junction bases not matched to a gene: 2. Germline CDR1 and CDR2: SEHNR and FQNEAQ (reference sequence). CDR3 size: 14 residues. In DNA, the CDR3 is TGTGCCAGCAGCCCGACAGGGGCTGGAAACACCATATATTTT. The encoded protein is CASSPTGAGNTIYF.

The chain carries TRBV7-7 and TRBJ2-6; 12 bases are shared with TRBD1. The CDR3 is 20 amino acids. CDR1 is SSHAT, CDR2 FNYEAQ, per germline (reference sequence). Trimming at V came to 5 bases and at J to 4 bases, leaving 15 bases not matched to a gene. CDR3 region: CASSLYQPGQGARGANVLTF. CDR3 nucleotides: TGTGCCAGCAGCCTATACCAACCGGGACAGGGGGCGCGAGGGGCCAACGTCCTGACTTTC.

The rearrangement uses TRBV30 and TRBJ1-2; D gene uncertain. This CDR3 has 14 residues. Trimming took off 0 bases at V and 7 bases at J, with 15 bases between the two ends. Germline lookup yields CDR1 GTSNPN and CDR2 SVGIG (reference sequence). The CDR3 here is CAWSVLPPFGGYTF. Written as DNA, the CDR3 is TGTGCCTGGAGTGTACTACCCCCTTTTGGTGGCTACACCTTC.

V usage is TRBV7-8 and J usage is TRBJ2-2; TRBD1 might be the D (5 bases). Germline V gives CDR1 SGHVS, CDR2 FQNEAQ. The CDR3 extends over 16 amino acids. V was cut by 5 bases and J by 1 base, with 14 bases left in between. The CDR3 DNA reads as TGTGCCAGCAGCAAAACTGACAGCCGGAACACCGGGGAGCTGTTTTTT. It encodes CASSKTDSRNTGELFF.

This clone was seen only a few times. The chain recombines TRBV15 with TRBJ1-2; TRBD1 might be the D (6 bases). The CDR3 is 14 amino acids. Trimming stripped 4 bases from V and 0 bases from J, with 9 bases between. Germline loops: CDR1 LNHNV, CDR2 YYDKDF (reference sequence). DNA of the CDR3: TGTGCCACCAGCAAGGGGACATCTAACTATGGCTACACCTTC. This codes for CATSKGTSNYGYTF.

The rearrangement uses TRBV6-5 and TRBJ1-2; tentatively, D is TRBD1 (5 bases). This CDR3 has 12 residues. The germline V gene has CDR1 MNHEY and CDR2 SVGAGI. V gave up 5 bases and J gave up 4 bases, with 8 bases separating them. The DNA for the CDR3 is TGTGCCAGCAGTGGGGGTGGCTATGGCTACACCTTC. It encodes CASSGGGYGYTF.

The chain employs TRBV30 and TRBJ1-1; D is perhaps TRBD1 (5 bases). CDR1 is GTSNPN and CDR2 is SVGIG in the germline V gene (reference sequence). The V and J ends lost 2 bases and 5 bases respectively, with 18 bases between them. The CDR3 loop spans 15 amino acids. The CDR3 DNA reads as TGTGCCTGGAGTCCACCCCGGCAGGGAAGAACTGAAGCTTTCTTT. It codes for CAWSPPRQGRTEAFF.

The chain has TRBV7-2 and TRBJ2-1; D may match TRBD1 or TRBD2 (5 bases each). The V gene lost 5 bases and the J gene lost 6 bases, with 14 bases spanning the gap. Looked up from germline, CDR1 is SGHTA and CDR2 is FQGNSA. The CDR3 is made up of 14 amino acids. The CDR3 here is CASSQSRGLNEQFF. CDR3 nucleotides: TGTGCCAGCAGCCAGTCGAGGGGCCTCAATGAGCAGTTCTTC.

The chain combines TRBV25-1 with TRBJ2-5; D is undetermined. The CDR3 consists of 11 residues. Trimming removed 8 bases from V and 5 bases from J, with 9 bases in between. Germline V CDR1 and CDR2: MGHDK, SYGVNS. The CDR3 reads CASLLFETQYF. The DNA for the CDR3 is TGTGCCAGCCTACTTTTCGAGACCCAGTACTTC.

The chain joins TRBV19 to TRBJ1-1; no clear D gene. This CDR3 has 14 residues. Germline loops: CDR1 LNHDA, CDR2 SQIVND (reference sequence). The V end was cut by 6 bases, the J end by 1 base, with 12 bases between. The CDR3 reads CASSRGGRNTEAFF. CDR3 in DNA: TGTGCCAGTAGCCGAGGCGGACGGAACACTGAAGCTTTCTTT.

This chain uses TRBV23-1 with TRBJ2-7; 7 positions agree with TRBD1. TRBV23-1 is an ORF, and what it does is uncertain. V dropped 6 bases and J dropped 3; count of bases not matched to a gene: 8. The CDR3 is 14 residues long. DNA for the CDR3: TGCGCCAGCAGATCTGACAGGGTATACTACGAGCAGTACTTC. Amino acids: CASRSDRVYYEQYF.

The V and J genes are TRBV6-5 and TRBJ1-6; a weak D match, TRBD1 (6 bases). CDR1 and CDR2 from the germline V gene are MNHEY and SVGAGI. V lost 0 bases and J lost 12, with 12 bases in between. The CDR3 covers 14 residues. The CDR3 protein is CASSYSQGWEPLHF. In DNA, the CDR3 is TGTGCCAGCAGTTACTCTCAGGGGTGGGAACCCCTCCACTTT.